This T cell receptor beta chain was observed in a study of T-cell memory formation after mild COVID-19 (dated by TCRdb to the early 2020s). About the investigation overall: TCR sequence clusters from the two donors were largely donor specific. Longitudinal TCRalpha and TCRbeta repertoire sequencing tracked T-cell clones expanding and contracting after mild COVID-19 in two donors. The cohort comprised two young, previously healthy adult volunteers, one female and one male.

In its sample, this clonotype was seen a few times. Its antigen has not been determined. Base qualities were left out, and no much larger clone turns up one base away. PBMCs were isolated by Ficoll-Paque density gradient centrifugation. The paper as a whole reports these results and caveats: Balanced CD4/CD8 phenotypes were observed for clones contracting from day 15 to 85, whereas a bias towards CD4+ was observed for a second wave of clones expanding from day 15 to 37. Contracting CD4+ clones were found mainly in CM and EM memory subsets, while CD8+ clones were enriched in EMRA. The detection of some responding clones in pre-infection memory suggests that pre-existing cross-reactive memory T cells joined the SARS-CoV-2 response. Only a couple of mild cases were covered in the study, and larger cohorts including severe cases with pre-infection samples were considered necessary. SARS-CoV-2 specificity of the second-wave clones peaking on day 37 was not confirmed.

According to the germline V gene (reference sequence), CDR1 reads PRHDT and CDR2 reads FYEKMQ. The germline ends are 8 bases apart after V is trimmed by 5 bases and J by 4 bases. Spanning cysteine to phenylalanine, the CDR3 consists of 12 amino acids. Of all the DNA, just the CDR3 is kept, 36 bases in frame from base 1. TCRdb records Illumina NovaSeq 6000 as the sequencer. cDNA libraries for TCRalpha and TCRbeta were prepared by 5'RACE using constant-segment primers, with sample barcodes and unique molecular identifiers added. RNA was extracted from every sample with Trizol reagent. The libraries were amplified in two PCR steps, and the second step added a second sample barcode and Illumina TruSeq adapters. Libraries were sequenced on an Illumina NovaSeq with 2 x 150 bp paired-end reads. Per the original workflow: With migec v1.2.7, reads were demultiplexed and then collapsed into UMI-guided consensus sequences. Using mixcr v2.1.11, UMI consensuses were aligned to TRA and TRB V and J templates and then assembled into clonotypes. Clonotypes were classified as expanded or contracted when called significant by both edgeR and NoisET, with noise models trained on biological replicates. edgeR calls used a false discovery rate-adjusted p below 0.01 and a log2 fold-change threshold of 1. As an exploratory analysis of dynamics, PCA with hierarchical clustering was applied to max-normalized trajectories of the 1000 most abundant clonotypes. Separately sequenced CD4+ and CD8+ repertoires were used to assign the CD4 or CD8 phenotype of responding clones. TCRdb redid the processing of the public reads, applying fastp at Q25 and MiXCR, and retained in-frame beta chains. Duplicate CDR3 protein sequences are folded into a single record with the most common DNA and genes. TCRdb assigned the V and J calls; the authors' analysis was not used. This sample lists around 200,000 distinct CDR3 sequences; around a fifth were detected once. Roughly 24% of the sample lies in the top ten.

The receptor was isolated from an adult woman who had mild COVID-19 (a few samples of this study predate the infection). The sample titles of this study are shuffled in the database, so cell type and time point are left out; the donor was told from shared clones. What was sequenced was PBMCs or a T cell subset sorted from them (not recorded which). Recombination linked TRBV13 to TRBJ1-1; a weak D assignment points to TRBD1 (5 bases agree). CDR3 sequence: CASSIRVTEAFF. The bases are TGTGCCAGCAGCATCAGGGTCACTGAAGCTTTCTTT.